This T cell receptor beta chain derives from a study of T cell responses to AZD1222 COVID-19 vaccine (dated by TCRdb to the early 2020s). Describing the broader study: AZD1222 recipients whose second dose came at about 4 weeks and those whose second dose came at about 12 weeks were combined into one group, since spike-specific TCR depth and breadth did not differ between the two schedules. A total of 230 to 250 trial participants underwent TCR sequencing, of whom 207 had received two doses of AZD1222 and around 25 had received two doses of the MenACWY control vaccine. Trial participants were enrolled by age into 18-55, 56-69 and 70-plus year subgroups, with 148, 28 and 57 TCR-sequenced participants respectively.

In the paper's terms, the time point label means: baseline before first vaccination. The vaccinee samples were drawn from two UK trials, COV001 and COV002, one of which was a single-blind randomized controlled phase 2/3 trial testing AZD1222 (ChAdOx1 nCoV-19) in healthy adults. For TCRbeta chain sequencing, PBMC samples from trial participants were taken at day 0 and at day 28 after the second dose. This clone was seen only once. Its recognized antigen is unknown. Qualities for individual bases were not recorded, and no much larger clone is one base off. Counted from cysteine to phenylalanine, this CDR3 has 15 amino acids. Only the CDR3 part of the read is kept: 45 bases, read in frame from the first base. V loses 4 bases at its end and J loses 8 bases; junction bases beyond the gene matches: 7. Sequences LGHNT (CDR1) and FRNRAP (CDR2) are obtained from the germline V gene. Findings and caveats that apply to the study as a whole: Participants were mostly white British, with more females than males. The authors suggested clonal diversity may have been underestimated. Conclusions about previously exposed vaccinees were limited because only six AZD1222 recipients were SARS-CoV-2 seropositive at baseline. A significant rise in spike-specific TCR breadth and depth was observed after two AZD1222 doses relative to day 0 and relative to MenACWY recipients. Because no day 14 peak-response samples were available, repertoires were characterized only after the peak T cell response. In the small 56-69-year group, the increase in depth fell short of significance, most likely because of low power. Epitopes outside the regions mutated in the B.1.351 and B.1.1.7 variants were reportedly recognized by nearly half of the unique spike-specific TCRs. CD4 TCRs associated with the vaccine covered the entire spike protein, and the dominant responses were in regions 160-218 and 743-854.

The CDR3 regions of human TCRbeta chains were analyzed by immunosequencing. The original pipeline was this. Repertoire TCRs were matched against a reference library of SARS-CoV-2-specific TCRs generated with the MIRA antigen-specificity platform. Breadth was defined as the fraction of unique TCRs that were SARS-CoV-2-associated, and depth was defined as the fraction of total T cells that were SARS-CoV-2-associated. Using the MIRA data, each spike-specific TCR was mapped to the spike region that the TCR reacts to and placed in a CD4 or CD8 class. Log10-transformed breadth and depth values were compared by one-way ANOVA with Sidak's multiple comparisons tests. TCRdb holds this immuneACCESS table with in-frame rearrangements only. Some clones are missing; in checked studies, unresolved V genes explain under half, and the rest has no known cause. V, J and clone size are those of that table, while D and trimming were read from the DNA. The table for this sample lists 90,000 to 95,000 clones; about 89% of them were counted only once. The ten largest clones take up around 8.1% of the sample.

Sequenced here: peripheral blood, sampled on day 0 of AZD1222 vaccination. The TCR comes from an adult in good health. Rearrangement joined TRBV12-5 to TRBJ1-6, with 8 junctional bases fitting TRBD1. The CDR3 in this case is CASGSLDRADSPLHF. The DNA sequence is given as TGTGCTAGTGGTTCCCTGGACAGGGCGGATTCACCCCTCCACTTT.